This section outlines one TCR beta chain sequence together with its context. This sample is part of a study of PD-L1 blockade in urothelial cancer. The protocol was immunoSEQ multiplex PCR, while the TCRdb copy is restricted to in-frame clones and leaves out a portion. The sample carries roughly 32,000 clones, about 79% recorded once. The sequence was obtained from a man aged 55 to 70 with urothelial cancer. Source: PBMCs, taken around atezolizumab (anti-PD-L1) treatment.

The CDR3 spells CASSYGQGPLSEKLFF. The CDR3 DNA reads TGCGCCAGCAGCTACGGACAGGGGCCGTTGAGTGAAAAACTGTTTTTT. The J gene is TRBJ1-4, the V gene TRBV5-1, with 9 bases identical to TRBD1. The CDR3 length is 16 residues. The ends lost 3 bases at V and 7 bases at J; junction bases unmatched: 10. Germline V gene sequence: CDR1 SGHRS, CDR2 YFSETQ. The complete variable domain, with remaining parts taken from reference TRBV5-1 and TRBJ1-4, reads KAGVTQTPRYLIKTRGQQVTLSCSPISGHRSVSWYQQTPGQGLQFLFEYFSETQRNKGNFPGRFSGRQFSNSRSEMNVSTLELGDSALYLCASSYGQGPLSEKLFFGSGTQLSVL.